A single TCR beta chain is shown here with its context. Its matching antigen is unknown. The record originates from a study of shared clonotypes between healthy human individuals. Study results and limitations: Only blood was sampled, and tissue TCR repertoires likely differ from blood ones.

Produced via immunoSEQ multiplex PCR; TCRdb's table is partial and in-frame only. Altogether about 490,000 clones are present, around 80% being singletons, with the ten largest covering less than 15%. Each of the donors was a healthy adult who was HIV-negative and had not had a recent acute infection or vaccination. Those who donated, Caucasian adults without exception, all lived in Nashville, Tennessee. The CDR3 sequence is 14 residues long. Germline assignment: CDR1 GTSNPN and CDR2 SVGIG (reference sequence). The ends were cut back, 3 bases at V and 6 bases at J, with 18 bases in the middle. The clonotype was recovered from a middle-aged woman in good health. Some clones in this sample may be carry-over from other donors' samples. The chain is built from TRBV30 and TRBJ2-7; either TRBD1 or TRBD2 may supply D (6 bases each). Sample: PBMCs. CDR3 loop: CAWRGQGGQSEQYF. The CDR3 DNA reads TGTGCCTGGAGGGGACAAGGGGGGCAGAGCGAGCAGTACTTC.